The T cell receptor (beta chain) under discussion was sequenced for a study of beta chain features in type 1 diabetes. The germline V gene has CDR1 SEHNR and CDR2 FQNEAQ (reference sequence). This CDR3 comprises 12 residues. V was cut by 4 bases and J by 2 bases, with 6 bases left in between. Findings and caveats of the study: Among patients with Type 1 diabetes, TCRB CDR3s were moderately but significantly shorter in every one of the four CD4+ subsets. An over-representation of cells with high TCR expression could result from cDNA sequencing.

cDNA synthesis used the whole RNA isolate, giving expressed TCRB sequences. Sequencing used immunoSEQ multiplex PCR; TCRdb keeps in-frame clones, though not all of them. There are 970,000 or so clones in the sample; 17% occur only once, and 0.02% to 0.025% lies in the top ten. This clone appeared a few times. Its antigen is not identified. V usage is TRBV7-9 and J usage is TRBJ2-7; D not resolved. Sequencing was done on a sample of naive CD4+ T cells from blood. The receptor was derived from a woman in her late teens or twenties in good health. The CDR3 here is CASSYHTYEQYF. CDR3 nucleotide sequence: TGTGCCAGCAGCTATCACACCTACGAGCAGTACTTC.